This record covers a single T cell receptor (beta chain). This may come from a read error, since a much larger clone is one base off. V shed 2 bases, J shed 2 bases, and the junction held 2 bases outside the gene matches. The CDR3 loop spans 14 amino acids. Germline CDR1 is MNHNY and CDR2 is SVGAGI (reference sequence). Original analysis: Estimates of nucleated cell counts were drawn from the amplification of reference gene primers. This table comes from immunoSEQ multiplex PCR, and its TCRdb copy is limited to in-frame clones, with some not included. V, J and clone size derive from that table, while D and trimming were established from the DNA sequence. In the table there are about 210,000 clones, approximately 80% of which are singletons. The record originates from a study of blood T cell repertoires in COVID-19. Study-level information: The origin of the acute and convalescent COVID-19 samples was the United States, Italy and Spain. Sample material is recorded as cDNA or gDNA derived from T cells, B-cell-depleted T cells, or PBMCs.

Sequenced: peripheral blood. The origin of this receptor is a human donor in a cohort sampled during active COVID-19. The rearrangement links TRBV6-6 to TRBJ1-2; TRBD1 aligns across 7 bases. CDR3 protein: CASSYPTGNYGYTF. CDR3 in DNA: TGTGCCAGCAGTTACCCGACAGGGAACTATGGCTACACCTTC.